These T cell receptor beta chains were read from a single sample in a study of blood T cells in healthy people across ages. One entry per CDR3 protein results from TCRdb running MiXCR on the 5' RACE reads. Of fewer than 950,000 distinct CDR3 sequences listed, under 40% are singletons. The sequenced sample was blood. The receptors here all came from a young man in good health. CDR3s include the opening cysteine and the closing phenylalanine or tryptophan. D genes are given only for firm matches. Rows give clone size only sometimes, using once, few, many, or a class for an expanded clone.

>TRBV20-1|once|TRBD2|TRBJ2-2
CSAQGLAGGPASGELFF
TGCAGTGCGCAGGGACTAGCGGGGGGGCCGGCGTCAGGGGAGCTGTTTTTT
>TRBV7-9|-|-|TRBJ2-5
CASSLVGTTGTQYF
TGTGCCAGCAGCTTAGTAGGGACAACTGGGACCCAGTACTTC
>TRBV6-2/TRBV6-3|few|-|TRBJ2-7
CASRATASYEQYF
TGTGCCAGCAGGGCGACAGCCTCCTACGAGCAGTACTTC
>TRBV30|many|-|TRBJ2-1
CAWSVARYNEQFF
TGTGCCTGGAGTGTGGCCAGATACAATGAGCAGTTCTTC
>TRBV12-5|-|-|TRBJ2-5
CASGSRPLQETQYF
TGTGCTAGTGGTTCGAGACCGCTCCAAGAGACCCAGTACTTC
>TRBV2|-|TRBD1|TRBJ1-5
CASSDRAGGPQPQHF
TGTGCCAGCAGTGATCGGGCAGGGGGCCCTCAGCCCCAGCATTTT
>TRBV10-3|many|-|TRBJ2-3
CAISELAGGTDTQYF
TGTGCCATCAGTGAGTTGGCGGGCGGCACAGATACGCAGTATTTT
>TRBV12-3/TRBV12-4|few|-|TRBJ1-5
CASSFGTVNQPQHF
TGTGCCAGCAGTTTTGGTACAGTCAATCAGCCCCAGCATTTT
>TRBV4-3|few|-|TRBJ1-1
CASSQESGGVAEAFF
TGCGCCAGCAGCCAAGAAAGCGGAGGGGTCGCTGAAGCTTTCTTT
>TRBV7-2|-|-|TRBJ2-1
CASSLEGSKYNEQFF
TGTGCCAGCAGCTTAGAAGGGTCGAAGTACAATGAGCAGTTCTTC
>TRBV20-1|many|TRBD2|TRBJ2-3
CSARAELAGGTDTQYF
TGCAGTGCTAGAGCCGAACTAGCGGGGGGTACAGATACGCAGTATTTT
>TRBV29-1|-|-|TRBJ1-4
CSVEEGGVSASEKLFF
TGCAGCGTTGAAGAAGGAGGGGTCAGTGCTTCCGAAAAACTGTTTTTT
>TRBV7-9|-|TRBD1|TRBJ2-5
CASSLTGQRQETRYF
TGTGCCAGCAGCTTAACGGGACAGCGGCAAGAGACCCGGTACTTC
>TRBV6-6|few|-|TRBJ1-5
CASSPSREPQHF
TGTGCCAGCAGCCCCTCCCGGGAGCCCCAGCATTTT
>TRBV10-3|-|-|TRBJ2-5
CAISERWGSETQYF
TGTGCCATCAGTGAAAGGTGGGGGTCAGAGACCCAGTACTTC
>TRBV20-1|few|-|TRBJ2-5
CSGVGPGETQYF
TGCAGTGGGGTGGGTCCTGGAGAGACCCAGTACTTC
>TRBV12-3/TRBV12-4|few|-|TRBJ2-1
CASSVGQIYEQFF
TGTGCCAGCAGTGTGGGACAAATCTATGAGCAGTTCTTC
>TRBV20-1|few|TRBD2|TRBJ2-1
CSASPSGGARSEQFF
TGCAGTGCTAGCCCTAGCGGGGGGGCCCGTAGTGAGCAGTTCTTC
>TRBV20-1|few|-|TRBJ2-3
CSARDGTDTQYF
TGCAGTGCTAGAGATGGAACAGATACGCAGTATTTT
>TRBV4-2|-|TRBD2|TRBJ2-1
CASSQDRAGGANEQFF
TGTGCCAGCAGCCAAGATCGGGCGGGGGGAGCTAATGAGCAGTTCTTC
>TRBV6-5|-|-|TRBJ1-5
CASAESMWGTQPQHF
TGTGCCAGCGCCGAAAGTATGTGGGGGACCCAGCCCCAGCATTTT
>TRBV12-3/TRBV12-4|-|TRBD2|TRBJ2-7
CASRLAGTGYYNEQYF
TGTGCCAGCCGGCTAGCGGGGACGGGGTACTACAATGAGCAGTACTTC
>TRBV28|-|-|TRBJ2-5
CASSLGGQVNEQYF
TGTGCCAGCAGTTTGGGAGGACAGGTCAATGAGCAGTACTTC
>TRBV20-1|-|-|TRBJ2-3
CSARDPRASDTQYF
TGCAGTGCTAGAGATCCGCGTGCTTCAGATACGCAGTATTTT
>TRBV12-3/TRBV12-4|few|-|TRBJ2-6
CASSPTGSLSGANVLTF
TGTGCCAGCAGCCCGACAGGAAGTCTCTCTGGGGCCAACGTCCTGACTTTC
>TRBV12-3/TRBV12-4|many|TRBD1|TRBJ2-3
CASSPPTGTDTQYF
TGTGCCAGCAGTCCCCCGACAGGGACAGATACGCAGTATTTT
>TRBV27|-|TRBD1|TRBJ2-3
CASSGTGPSTDTQYF
TGTGCCAGCAGCGGGACAGGCCCTAGCACAGATACGCAGTATTTT
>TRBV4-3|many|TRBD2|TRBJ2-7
CASSLNVGGAYEQYF
TGCGCCAGCAGCCTCAACGTCGGGGGGGCCTACGAGCAGTACTTC
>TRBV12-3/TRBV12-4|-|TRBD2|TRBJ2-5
CASSPGLADYNEQYF
TGTGCCAGCAGTCCGGGACTAGCGGATTACAATGAGCAGTACTTC
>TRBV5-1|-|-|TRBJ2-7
CASSLVRTVAYNEQYF
TGCGCCAGCAGCTTGGTACGGACGGTAGCCTACAATGAGCAGTACTTC
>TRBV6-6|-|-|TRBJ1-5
CASTAGLSQPQHF
TGTGCCAGCACCGCAGGGTTGAGTCAGCCCCAGCATTTT
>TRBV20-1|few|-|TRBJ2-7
CSARGPSGYEQYF
TGCAGTGCTAGAGGACCCAGCGGCTACGAGCAGTACTTC
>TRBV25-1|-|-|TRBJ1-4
CASNHRRLGDEKLFF
TGTGCCAGCAATCACAGGCGGCTGGGTGATGAAAAACTGTTTTTT
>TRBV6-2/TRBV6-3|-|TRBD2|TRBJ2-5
CASGTSEETQYF
TGTGCCAGCGGAACTAGCGAAGAGACCCAGTACTTC
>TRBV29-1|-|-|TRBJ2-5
CSVPAGTETQYF
TGCAGCGTTCCCGCAGGGACGGAGACCCAGTACTTC
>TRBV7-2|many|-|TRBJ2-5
CASSLDFNEQYF
TGTGCCAGCAGCTTAGATTTCAATGAGCAGTACTTC
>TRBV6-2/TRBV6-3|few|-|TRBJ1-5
CASSPRSERAVSQPQHF
TGTGCCAGCAGTCCGAGGTCGGAGAGGGCGGTCAGTCAGCCCCAGCATTTT
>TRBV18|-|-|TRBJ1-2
CASSGPVMDGYTF
TGTGCCAGCTCAGGCCCAGTTATGGATGGCTACACCTTC
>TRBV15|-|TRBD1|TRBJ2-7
CATGTGALESYNEQYF
TGTGCCACCGGGACAGGGGCATTAGAGTCCTACAATGAGCAGTACTTC
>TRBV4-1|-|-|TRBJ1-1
CASSPSRAPNTEAFF
TGCGCCAGCAGCCCCTCCAGGGCCCCGAACACTGAAGCTTTCTTT
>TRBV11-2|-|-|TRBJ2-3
CASSRGALRRGTDTQYF
TGTGCCAGCAGCCGGGGTGCGTTGAGAAGAGGAACAGATACGCAGTATTTT
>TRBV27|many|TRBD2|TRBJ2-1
CASSLPLADYNEQFF
TGTGCCAGCAGTTTACCCCTAGCGGACTACAATGAGCAGTTCTTC
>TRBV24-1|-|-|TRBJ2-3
CATSRGFTDTQYF
TGTGCCACCTCTCGCGGGTTCACAGATACGCAGTATTTT
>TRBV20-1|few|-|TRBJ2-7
CSASSGHEQYF
TGCAGTGCCTCCTCTGGGCACGAGCAGTACTTC
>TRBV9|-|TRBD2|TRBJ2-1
CASSGDSSGMQFF
TGTGCCAGCAGCGGAGACAGTAGCGGGATGCAGTTCTTC
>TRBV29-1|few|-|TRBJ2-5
CSVEQWDLGGETQYF
TGCAGCGTTGAACAATGGGACCTCGGCGGGGAGACCCAGTACTTC
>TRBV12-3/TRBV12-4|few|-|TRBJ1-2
CASSHSSYGYTF
TGTGCCAGCAGTCACAGTAGCTATGGCTACACCTTC
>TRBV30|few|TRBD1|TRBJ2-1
CAWSVLDRHFTYNEQFF
TGTGCCTGGAGTGTACTGGACAGGCATTTCACCTACAATGAGCAGTTCTTC